Listed below are T cell receptor beta chains from one sample, sequenced in a study of T-cell reconstitution after alpha-beta-depleted transplantation in children. TCRdb used MiXCR to reprocess the PCR reads, holding one entry per CDR3 protein. Among roughly 400,000 distinct CDR3 sequences listed, approximately 41% were seen once. The sample was PBMCs, taken before TCRalphabeta/CD19-depleted stem cell transplant. All receptors come from a girl aged 2 to 9 with aplastic anemia, due to receive a stem cell transplant. Each CDR3 is given without its conserved first and last residue. Each record gives: V gene, CDR3 protein.

TRBV4-1,ASSTPGGLFEQF
TRBV6-1,ASIAGRGVVEQF
TRBV24-1,ATSDSRDKRQRDTQY
TRBV27,ASSFGKHEQY
TRBV14,ASSPQGLKGEQF
TRBV20-1,SARSPVSLPYEQY
TRBV15,ATSRDKAASNTGELF
TRBV12-3/TRBV12-4,ASSYQGPVDEQY
TRBV20-1,SARTSGSRELF
TRBV29-1,SVRTGNMNTEAF
TRBV18,ASSPLLGEGEAF
TRBV7-8,ASSLARGGYNEQS
TRBV28,ASSGVLAGWF
TRBV6-2/TRBV6-3,ASSQPDWTDYSNQPQH
TRBV5-5,ASSSIEGYEQY
TRBV6-1,ASRGQFGANTGELF
TRBV6-2/TRBV6-3,ASSYGQLNSPLH
TRBV7-6,ASSFSGDEQF
TRBV10-3,AGSGLATDTQY
TRBV28,ASRPRTGSYEQY
TRBV6-5,ASSYGEGLRNEQF
TRBV20-1,SARDGLYRGGRAYEQY
TRBV10-2,ASRLAGENEQF
TRBV6-4,ASSSRASGRAASNEQF
TRBV12-3/TRBV12-4,ASSLESVFYGYT
TRBV20-1,SASYRAREQY
TRBV14,ASSSRDTMNTEAF
TRBV4-2,ASSLRYRLTSGKFLDTQY
TRBV20-1,SASAGQETQY